The next 27 T cell receptor beta chains were all read from a single sample in a study of blood T cells in healthy people across ages (dated by TCRdb to 2013 to 2016). The receptor library was made with 5' RACE. The instrument given in TCRdb is Illumina HiSeq 2500. The second PCR ran for roughly 7 to 12 cycles and used a J-beta primer mix along with a sample-barcoded 5' primer. TCRdb took the public reads, trimmed them with fastp at Q25, ran MiXCR for clone calling and kept in-frame beta chains. Each CDR3 protein gets just one entry, which takes the most common genes and DNA from the rows behind it. This sample gives 650,000 or so distinct CDR3 sequences in total; roughly half of them show up just once. In total, the top ten clones hold about 13% of the sample. The specimen sequenced was blood. Source of these receptors: a woman at least 80 years old in good health.

The chain carries TRBV12-3 or TRBV12-4 and TRBJ1-2, with D unresolved. Trimming removed 3 bases at V and 0 bases at J, with 8 bases between. This CDR3 spans 14 amino acids. The CDR3 nucleotides read TGTGCCAGCAGTTTTCAAACAGCTAACTATGGCTACACCTTC. Its protein is CASSFQTANYGYTF.

This clonotype was found many times. J is TRBJ2-3 and V is TRBV4-1; no reliable D call. V was trimmed by 4 bases and J by 5 bases, leaving 10 bases between them. Germline V gene sequence: CDR1 MGHRA, CDR2 YSYEKL. The length of the CDR3 is 13 residues. The CDR3 nucleotides are TGCGCCAGCAGCCGACCCTCGGAAGATACGCAGTATTTT. Amino acids: CASSRPSEDTQYF.

The table lists this clonotype with many counts. CDR3 sequence reads: CASSLTGLAGGSYNEQFF. In DNA form, the CDR3 reads TGTGCCAGCAGCTTAACGGGACTAGCGGGGGGGTCCTACAATGAGCAGTTCTTC. V and J are TRBV7-2 and TRBJ2-1; 16 nucleotides match TRBD2. This CDR3 has 18 amino acids. The trim removed 2 bases at V and 1 base at J, leaving 2 bases unmatched. In germline, CDR1 is SGHTA, CDR2 FQGNSA.

This chain connects TRBV9 to TRBJ2-5; possible D gene TRBD2, 6 bases. From germline, CDR1 is SGDLS and CDR2 YYNGEE. The CDR3 loop spans 15 amino acids. V was trimmed by 2 bases and J by 4 bases, leaving 15 bases between them. CDR3 DNA sequence: TGTGCCAGCAGCGTGTGGGGGTCAGCGGGAGAGACCCAGTACTTC. It encodes CASSVWGSAGETQYF.

This clonotype was observed a single time. Sequence at one end of the junction differs from germline and may be a read error. This chain's CDR3 is CASSPSPLTRYF. Here the CDR3 DNA reads TGTGCCAGCAGCCCCTCACCCTTAACGCGGTATTTT. The chain recombines TRBV14 with TRBJ2-3; no definite D call. The length of the CDR3 is 12 residues. CDR1 and CDR2 from the germline V gene are SGHDN and FVKESK.

On this clonotype: A single base separates this from a much larger clone, so it may be a read error. The CDR3 does not close with the conserved phenylalanine or tryptophan, likely indicating a read error. The rearrangement uses TRBV4-2 and TRBJ2-1; a possible D gene is TRBD1 (5 bases). Germline values: CDR1 LGHNA, CDR2 YNFKEQ. Trimming left V 3 bases short and J 7 bases short, with 10 bases between. The CDR3 runs 13 residues. The CDR3 loop is CASSQGPGNEQFL. CDR3 in DNA: TGTGCCAGCAGCCAGGGGCCCGGTAATGAGCAGTTCTTA.

Of note for this clonotype: One end of the junction varies from germline; a read error may be responsible. The chain joins TRBV7-6 to TRBJ2-3; weak D call: TRBD2 (6 bases). From germline, CDR1 is SGHVS and CDR2 FNYEAQ. CDR3 length equals 15 residues. The DNA of the CDR3 is TGTGCCTGCAGCAGCTCTAGTAAAACGGGAGATACGCAGTGTTTT. This codes for CACSSSSKTGDTQCF.

The chain links TRBV7-6 to TRBJ2-1, with 10 bases matching TRBD2. V shed 1 base, J shed 10 bases, and the junction held 7 bases outside the gene matches. The CDR3 totals 15 residues. Per the germline V gene, CDR1 is SGHVS and CDR2 is FNYEAQ. The CDR3 nucleotides read TGTGCCAGCAGCTTAGAAGCTAGCGGGAGTGGGGAGCAGTTCTTC. Translating gives CASSLEASGSGEQFF.

The chain links TRBV5-5 to TRBJ1-5; D ambiguous. The CDR3 extends over 14 amino acids. Deletions cut 4 bases from V and 1 base from J, with 9 bases between. Germline V gene sequence: CDR1 SGHKS, CDR2 YYEKEE (reference sequence). In DNA, the CDR3 is TGTGCCAGCAGCGTGAGGGAAAGCAATCAGCCCCAGCATTTT. Translating gives CASSVRESNQPQHF.

This clonotype was observed a few times. The V and J genes are TRBV20-1 and TRBJ1-1; D is uncertain. The V gene lost 5 bases and the J gene lost 6 bases, with 16 bases spanning the gap. The length of the CDR3 is 13 residues. Germline V gene sequence: CDR1 DFQATT, CDR2 SNEGSKA (reference sequence). The CDR3 region has the DNA TGCAGTGCTCGCCCCCAACAGTACTCTGAAGCTTTCTTT. It specifies CSARPQQYSEAFF.

This clonotype was picked up a small number of times. This chain links TRBV12-3 or TRBV12-4 with TRBJ2-1; 11 bases agree with TRBD1. Trimming took 6 bases from V and 10 from J; bases not matched to a gene: 5. The CDR3 contains 13 residues. CDR3 amino acids: CASSGQGAGEQFF. CDR3 nucleotide sequence: TGTGCCAGCAGCGGACAGGGGGCCGGGGAGCAGTTCTTC.

This clonotype was seen a handful of times. This rearrangement joins TRBV12-3 or TRBV12-4 to TRBJ1-4; no definite D call. The V and J ends lost 2 bases and 4 bases respectively, with 11 bases between them. This CDR3 region has 15 residues. CDR3 nucleotides: TGTGCCAGCAGTTTAAAGCCGCAAAGTAATGAAAAACTGTTTTTT. Translating it yields CASSLKPQSNEKLFF.

In regard to this clonotype: With a much larger clone just one base away, this may be a read error. The V call is TRBV12-3 or TRBV12-4, the J call TRBJ2-7, with D tentatively TRBD1 (6 bases). The CDR3 runs 14 residues. V was shortened by 5 bases and J by 0 bases, with 11 bases between the two germline ends. This CDR3 is CASSVEDSSYEQYF. CDR3 bases: TGTGCCAGCAGTGTCGAGGACAGCTCCTACGAGCAGTACTTC.

The rearrangement joins TRBV20-1 to TRBJ1-2; D perhaps matches TRBD1 (6 bases). The germline V gene encodes CDR1 DFQATT and CDR2 SNEGSKA (reference sequence). Trimming stripped 6 bases from V and 4 bases from J, with 21 bases between. The CDR3 length is 15 residues. The CDR3 region has the DNA TGCAGTGCGCGAAAGGGAATCGGACAGCGCTATGGCTACACCTTC. Its protein is CSARKGIGQRYGYTF.

The chain couples TRBV7-9 to TRBJ1-2; D is unresolved. CDR3 length equals 14 residues. Germline CDR1 SEHNR, CDR2 FQNEAQ (reference sequence). Trimming took 3 bases from V and 4 from J, leaving 12 bases between them. The CDR3 spells CASSFGITFYGYTF. The CDR3 nucleotides read TGTGCCAGCAGCTTTGGAATCACCTTCTATGGCTACACCTTC.

Ten or more counts support this clonotype. V usage is TRBV20-1 and J usage is TRBJ2-1, with D unclear. Per the germline V gene, CDR1 is DFQATT and CDR2 is SNEGSKA (reference sequence). This CDR3 has 10 residues. Between the trimmed V and J ends, which lost 6 bases and 4 bases, there was a span of 4 bases. The DNA for the CDR3 is TGCAGTGCCTCATACAATGAGCAGTTCTTC. Protein: CSASYNEQFF.

Comments on this clonotype: Being one base from a much bigger clone, this may be a read error. The V gene is TRBV7-2, the J gene TRBJ2-3; 7 positions agree with TRBD2. The CDR3 consists of 17 residues. CDR1 is SGHTA, CDR2 FQGNSA, per germline. The DNA of the CDR3 is TGTGCCGGCAGCTTAGCGAGGAGGACTAGGATGTCAGATACGCAGTATTTT. Residues: CAGSLARRTRMSDTQYF.

This clonotype was counted at least ten times. The chain has TRBV20-1 and TRBJ2-7, with no clear D. This CDR3 has 12 residues. Trimming cost V 3 bases and J 2 bases, with 8 bases left between them. The germline V gene has CDR1 DFQATT and CDR2 SNEGSKA (reference sequence). The CDR3 region is CSASPSTYEQYF. The CDR3, as DNA: TGCAGTGCTAGTCCGAGTACCTACGAGCAGTACTTC.

This clonotype was seen ten or more times. V usage is TRBV6-2 or TRBV6-3 and J usage is TRBJ2-3, with 7 positions matching TRBD2. Germline trimming cut 7 bases from V and 6 bases from J; bases unmatched to any gene: 13. The CDR3 contains 15 residues. Germline V gene data show CDR1 as MNHEY and CDR2 as SVGEGT. The CDR3 bases are TGTGCCAGCACCCCCGGCAGGGTACTAGCGGATACGCAGTATTTT. Translated: CASTPGRVLADTQYF.

The gene calls are TRBV4-3 and TRBJ2-7; 7 nucleotides align to TRBD1. The CDR3 extends over 15 amino acids. CDR1 is LGHNA and CDR2 is YSLEER in the germline V gene. The trim removed 4 bases at V and 3 bases at J, leaving 9 bases unmatched. The CDR3 protein is CASSRETGRDYEQYF. For the CDR3, the DNA is TGCGCCAGCAGCCGAGAGACAGGGCGAGACTACGAGCAGTACTTC.

The chain employs TRBV5-1 and TRBJ2-6, with D possibly matching TRBD2 (5 bases). This CDR3 comprises 15 residues. Trimming removed 5 bases at V and 0 bases at J, with 9 bases between. Germline CDR1 SGHRS, CDR2 YFSETQ. Written as DNA, the CDR3 is TGCGCCAGCAGTCGGGGAGACTCTGGGGCCAACGTCCTGACTTTC. The encoded protein is CASSRGDSGANVLTF.

Comments on this clonotype: This may stem from a read error, because a much larger clone lies one nucleotide away. The chain links TRBV11-2 to TRBJ2-5, with 7 bases identical to TRBD2. The J call may be in error: the DNA end matches TRBJ2-7 better. CDR1 and CDR2 (germline): SGHAT, FQNNGV. The CDR3 runs to 15 residues. The CDR3 region is CANSSRAGTIHEQYF. The DNA for the CDR3 is TGTGCCAACAGCTCCCGCGCAGGGACTATCCACGAGCAGTACTTC.

The chain recombines TRBV27 with TRBJ2-3, with TRBD2 matching 11 bases. Looked up from germline, CDR1 is MNHEY and CDR2 is SMNVEV (reference sequence). This CDR3 has 18 residues. V dropped 3 bases and J dropped 8; count of bases not matched to a gene: 16. CDR3 sequence (DNA): TGTGCCAGCAGTTTTACTTGGGGGACTAGCGGAGCTAGGGGTACGCAGTATTTT. As protein: CASSFTWGTSGARGTQYF.

CDR3 DNA sequence: TGCAGCGCAGGGACAGAGCCCTACGAGCAGTACTTC. This encodes CSAGTEPYEQYF. V is TRBV29-1 and J is TRBJ2-7; 7 bases are a match to TRBD1. Germline V gene lookup returns CDR1 SQVTM and CDR2 ANQGSEA. The CDR3 totals 12 residues. V shed 7 bases and J 2 bases; nucleotides not matched to a gene: 5.

This chain joins TRBV30 and TRBJ1-4; D ambiguous. The germline CDR1 and CDR2 sequences are GTSNPN and SVGIG (reference sequence). V shed 8 bases and J shed 10 bases, with 17 bases lying between them. The CDR3 has 12 residues. The CDR3 here is CARSLLSGKLFF. The CDR3 DNA reads TGTGCCCGCTCATTGCTGTCGGGAAAACTGTTTTTT.

Worth noting for this clonotype: Sequence at one end of the junction differs from germline and may be a read error. The rearrangement joins TRBV20-1 to TRBJ2-1; tentatively, D is TRBD2 (5 bases). This CDR3 has 14 residues. Germline V gene sequence: CDR1 DFQATT, CDR2 SNEGSKA (reference sequence). The CDR3: CGAREASWYNEQFF. The CDR3 DNA follows: TGCGGTGCTAGAGAGGCTAGCTGGTACAATGAGCAGTTCTTC.

The rearrangement joins TRBV7-6 to TRBJ2-2; TRBD1 agrees at 7 bases. Germline CDR1 and CDR2: SGHVS and FNYEAQ. The CDR3 has 17 residues. V was pared by 3 bases and J by 2 bases, with 9 bases of the junction left unmatched. The DNA for the CDR3 is TGTGCCAGCAGCTTCGATCGGGACAGACCTAACACCGGGGAGCTGTTTTTT. It specifies CASSFDRDRPNTGELFF.